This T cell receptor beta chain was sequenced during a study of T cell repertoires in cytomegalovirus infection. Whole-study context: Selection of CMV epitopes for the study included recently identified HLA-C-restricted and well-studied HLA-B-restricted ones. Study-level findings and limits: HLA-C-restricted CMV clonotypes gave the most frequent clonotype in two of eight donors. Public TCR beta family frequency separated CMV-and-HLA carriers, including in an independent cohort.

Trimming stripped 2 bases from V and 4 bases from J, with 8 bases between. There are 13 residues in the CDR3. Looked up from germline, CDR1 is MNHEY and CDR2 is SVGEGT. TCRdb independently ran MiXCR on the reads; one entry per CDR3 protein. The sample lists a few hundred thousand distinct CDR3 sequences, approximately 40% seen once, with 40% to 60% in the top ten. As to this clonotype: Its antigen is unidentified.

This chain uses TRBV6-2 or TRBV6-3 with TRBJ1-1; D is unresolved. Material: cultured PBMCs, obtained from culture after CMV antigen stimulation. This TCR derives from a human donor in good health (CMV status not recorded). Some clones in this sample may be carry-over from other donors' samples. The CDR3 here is CASSYDWGTEAFF. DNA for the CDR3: TGTGCCAGCAGTTACGACTGGGGCACTGAAGCTTTCTTT.